This T cell receptor (beta chain) was retrieved from a study of blood T cell repertoires in COVID-19. The CDR3 consists of 15 residues. Trimming removed 6 bases at V and 0 bases at J, with 14 bases between. Germline V gene lookup returns CDR1 LNHDA and CDR2 SQIVND (reference sequence). In the source study's methods: Amplification from reference gene primers served as the basis for estimated nucleated cell counts. Profiling relied on immunoSEQ multiplex PCR, and the TCRdb table lists in-frame clones only, not all of them. V and J calls and clone size are those listed in that table; D and trimming were worked out from the DNA. Here the sample spans approximately 150,000 clones, around four fifths being singletons. Living in about two dozen US areas, the participants were between about 18 and 95 years of age. Participants' reported clinical history set cohort assignment. Resolution of symptoms, clearance, or two negative PCRs was present in recovered Cohort 3 donors.

This sequence originates from a woman aged 40 to 50 who had recovered from COVID-19. Sequenced input: PBMCs or T cells enriched from blood (not recorded which). This chain links TRBV19 with TRBJ1-1; no firm D call. CDR3 sequence reads: CASSKGGGLNTEAFF. In nucleotides, the CDR3 is TGTGCCAGTAGCAAAGGTGGAGGGCTGAACACTGAAGCTTTCTTT.